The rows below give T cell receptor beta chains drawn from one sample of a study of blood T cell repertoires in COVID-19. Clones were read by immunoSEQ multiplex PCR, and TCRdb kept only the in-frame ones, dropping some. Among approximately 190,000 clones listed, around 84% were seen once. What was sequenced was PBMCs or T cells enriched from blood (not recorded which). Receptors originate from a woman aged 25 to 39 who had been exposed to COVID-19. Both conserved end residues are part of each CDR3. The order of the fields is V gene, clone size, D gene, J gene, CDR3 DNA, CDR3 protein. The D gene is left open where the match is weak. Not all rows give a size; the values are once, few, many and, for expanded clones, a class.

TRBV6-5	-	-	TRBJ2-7	TGTGCCACCCGATCGGACACGACCTACGAGCAGTACTTC	CATRSDTTYEQYF
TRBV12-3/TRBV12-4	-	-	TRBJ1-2	TGTGCCAGCAGTTCCTTCGGGGGGGATGGCTACACCTTC	CASSSFGGDGYTF
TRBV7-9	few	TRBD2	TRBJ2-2	TGTGCCAGCAGCCTCACGGGGGGGCAAACCGGGGAGCTGTTTTTT	CASSLTGGQTGELFF
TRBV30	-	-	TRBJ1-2	TGTGCCTGGTCGGCCGGGTCTAACTATGGCTACACCTTC	CAWSAGSNYGYTF
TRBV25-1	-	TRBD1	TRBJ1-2	TGTGCCAGCAGTGAGATGGGACAGGGAGGACCTTCTAACTATGGCTACACCTTC	CASSEMGQGGPSNYGYTF
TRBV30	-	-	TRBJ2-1	TGTGCCTGGGCACGAGAGGTTGAGCAGTTCTTC	CAWAREVEQFF
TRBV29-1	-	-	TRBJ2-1	TGCAGCGGGCGGGTTTCAGATTACAATGAGCAGTTCTTC	CSGRVSDYNEQFF
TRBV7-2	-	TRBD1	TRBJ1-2	TGTGCCAGCGTTACAGGGGGAAACTATGGCTACACCTTC	CASVTGGNYGYTF
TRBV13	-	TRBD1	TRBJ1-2	TGTGCCAGCAGTGTGGACAGGGACTATGGCTACACCTTC	CASSVDRDYGYTF
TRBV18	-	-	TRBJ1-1	TGTGCCAGCTCAACCGGGGAGAACACTGAAGCTTTCTTT	CASSTGENTEAFF
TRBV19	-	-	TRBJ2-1	TGTGCCAGTAGTAAGGGGCTGGACAATGAGCAGTTCTTC	CASSKGLDNEQFF
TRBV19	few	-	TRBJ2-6	TGTGCTACTACAGGGCCCCGCTCTGGGGCCAACGTCCTGACTTTC	CATTGPRSGANVLTF
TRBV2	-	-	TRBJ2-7	TGTGCCAGCAGTGAAGGGGCAGGGGACCGGGAGCAGTACTTC	CASSEGAGDREQYF
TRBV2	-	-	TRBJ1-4	TGTGCCAGCAAGGGGGTGCGGACTAATGAAAAACTGTTTTTT	CASKGVRTNEKLFF
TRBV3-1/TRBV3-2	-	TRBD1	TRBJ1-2	TGTGCCAGCAGCCACCTAGGGACAGGGGGCACCTATGGCTACACCTTC	CASSHLGTGGTYGYTF
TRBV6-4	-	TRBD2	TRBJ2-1	TGTGCCAGCAGTGATGTAGCGGGGGGGTACAATGAGCAGTTCTTC	CASSDVAGGYNEQFF
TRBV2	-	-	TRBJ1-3	TGTGCCAGCAGTGAATGGCCGAACTCTGGAAACACCATATATTTT	CASSEWPNSGNTIYF
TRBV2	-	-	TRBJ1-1	TGTGCCAGCCCACCAGATCAGGGCAACACTGAAGCTTTCTTT	CASPPDQGNTEAFF
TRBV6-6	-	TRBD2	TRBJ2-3	TGTGCCAGCCAGCCCGGGAGGGGGGCATTCGCAGATACGCAGTATTTT	CASQPGRGAFADTQYF
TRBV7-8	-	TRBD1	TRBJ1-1	TGTGCCAGCCAAAGGACAGGGATCACTGAAGCTTTCTTT	CASQRTGITEAFF
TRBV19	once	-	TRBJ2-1	TGTGCCAGTAGTATAGCTGGCGGGTCAGTTGAGCAGTTCTTC	CASSIAGGSVEQFF
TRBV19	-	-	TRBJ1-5	TGTGCCAGTAGTACCCCTCCTAATCAGCCCCAGCATTTT	CASSTPPNQPQHF
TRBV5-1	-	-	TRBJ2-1	TGCGCCAGCAGCTTGAGGTCAGGGGCCTACAATGAGCAGTTCTTC	CASSLRSGAYNEQFF
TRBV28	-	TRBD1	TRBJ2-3	TGTGCCAGCAGGTCATCCGGGACAGGGGTCGGAGATACGCAGTATTTT	CASRSSGTGVGDTQYF
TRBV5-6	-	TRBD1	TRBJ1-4	TGTGCCAGCAGCTTGTATGTGACAGGGGGTGAAAAACTGTTTTTT	CASSLYVTGGEKLFF